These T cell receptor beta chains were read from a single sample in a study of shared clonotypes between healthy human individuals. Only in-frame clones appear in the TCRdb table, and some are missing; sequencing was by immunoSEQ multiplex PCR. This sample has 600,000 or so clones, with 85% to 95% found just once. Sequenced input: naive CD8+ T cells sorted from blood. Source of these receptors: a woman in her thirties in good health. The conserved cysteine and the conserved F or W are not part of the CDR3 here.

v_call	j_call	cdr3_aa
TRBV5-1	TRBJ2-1	ASSWTSDSSSYNEQF
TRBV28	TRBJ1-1	ASSPRGQMNTEAF
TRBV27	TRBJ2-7	ASSFYWGSKSEQY
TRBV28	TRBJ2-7	ASSLTYEQY
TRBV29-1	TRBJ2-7	SVDLLRDASYEQY
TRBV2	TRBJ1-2	ASSGKLTGHNDGYT
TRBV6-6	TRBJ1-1	ASSYNMNTEAF
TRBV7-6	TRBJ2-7	ASSLAGTDEQY
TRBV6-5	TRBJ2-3	ASKFLAENTDTQY
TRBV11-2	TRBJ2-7	ASSLFAVYEQY
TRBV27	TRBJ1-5	ASSEIQAPNQPQH